This T cell receptor (beta chain) was captured by sequencing in a study of molecular identifiers for immune sequencing clone quantification. Overall study findings and caveats: Detectable among approximately 930,000 naive cells, according to reports, was Jurkat TCR RNA spiked in from one cell. It was shown that clones above 20 RNA copies held over 99% of effector molecules, but under 1% in naive cells.

As to this clonotype: Its antigen is not identified.

Bulk libraries came from a prior protocol with listed TCR primers. TCRdb re-analysed the PCR reads in MiXCR, keeping a single row per CDR3 protein. The data show 490,000 or so distinct CDR3 sequences, with roughly 23% seen just once and more than 0.8% held by the top ten. Losses at the gene ends were 4 bases for V and 4 bases for J; bases not matched to a gene: 10. Per germline, CDR1 SGDLS and CDR2 YYNGEE. This CDR3 region has 15 residues. Sequenced input: naive CD8+ T cells from blood, with Jurkat cell RNA spiked in. Documented subset: FACS-sorted CD8+CD4-CCR7+CD45RA+ naive T cells. This chain links TRBV9 with TRBJ2-5; 7 bases align to TRBD1. The TCR was taken from a human donor in good health. Some libraries in this study had Jurkat cell RNA spiked in. The CDR3 protein is CASSTGTDFRETQYF. CDR3 coding DNA: TGTGCCAGCAGCACCGGGACAGATTTTCGAGAGACCCAGTACTTC.